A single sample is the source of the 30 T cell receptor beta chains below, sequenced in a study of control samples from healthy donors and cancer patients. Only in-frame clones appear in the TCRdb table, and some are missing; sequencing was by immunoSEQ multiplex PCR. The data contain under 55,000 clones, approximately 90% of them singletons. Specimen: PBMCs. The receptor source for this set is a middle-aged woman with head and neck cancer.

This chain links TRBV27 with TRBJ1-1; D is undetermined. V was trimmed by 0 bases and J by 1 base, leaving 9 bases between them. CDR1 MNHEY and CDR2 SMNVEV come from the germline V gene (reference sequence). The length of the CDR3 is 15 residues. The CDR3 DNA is TGTGCCAGCAGTTTATCGTCGACCCGGAACACTGAAGCTTTCTTT. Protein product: CASSLSSTRNTEAFF.

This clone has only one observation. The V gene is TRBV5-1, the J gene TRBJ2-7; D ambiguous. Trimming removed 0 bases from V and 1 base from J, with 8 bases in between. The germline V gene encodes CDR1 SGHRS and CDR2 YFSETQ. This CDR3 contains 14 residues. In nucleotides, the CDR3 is TGCGCCAGCAGCTTGGTTCCAGATTCCTACGAGCAGTACTTC. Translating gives CASSLVPDSYEQYF.

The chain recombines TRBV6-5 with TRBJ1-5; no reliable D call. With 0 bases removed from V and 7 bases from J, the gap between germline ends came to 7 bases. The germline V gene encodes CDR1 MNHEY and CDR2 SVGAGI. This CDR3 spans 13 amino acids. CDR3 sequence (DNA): TGTGCCAGCAGTTACTCGTTGCGGCAGCCCCAGCATTTT. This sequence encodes CASSYSLRQPQHF.

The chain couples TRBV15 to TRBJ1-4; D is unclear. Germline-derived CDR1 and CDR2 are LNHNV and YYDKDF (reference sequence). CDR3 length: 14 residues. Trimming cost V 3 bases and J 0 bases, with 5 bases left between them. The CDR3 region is CATSRDATNEKLFF. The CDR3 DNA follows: TGTGCCACCAGCAGGGATGCAACTAATGAAAAACTGTTTTTT.

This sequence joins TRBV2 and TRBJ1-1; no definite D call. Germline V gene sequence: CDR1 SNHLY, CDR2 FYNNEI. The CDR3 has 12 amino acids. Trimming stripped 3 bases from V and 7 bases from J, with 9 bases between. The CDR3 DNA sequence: TGTGCCAGCAGTGAGGAGGTCGGTGAAGCTTTCTTT. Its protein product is CASSEEVGEAFF. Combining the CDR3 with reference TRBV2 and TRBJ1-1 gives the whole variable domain EPEVTQTPSHQVTQMGQEVILRCVPISNHLYFYWYRQILGQKVEFLVSFYNNEISEKSEIFDDQFSVERPDGSNFTLKIRSTKLEDSAMYFCASSEEVGEAFFGQGTRLTVV.

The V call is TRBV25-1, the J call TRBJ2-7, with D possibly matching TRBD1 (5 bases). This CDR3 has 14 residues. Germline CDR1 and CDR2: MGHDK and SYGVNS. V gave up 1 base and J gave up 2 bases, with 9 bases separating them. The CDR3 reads CASSELGRAYEQYF. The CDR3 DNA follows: TGTGCCAGCAGTGAATTGGGCAGGGCCTACGAGCAGTACTTC.

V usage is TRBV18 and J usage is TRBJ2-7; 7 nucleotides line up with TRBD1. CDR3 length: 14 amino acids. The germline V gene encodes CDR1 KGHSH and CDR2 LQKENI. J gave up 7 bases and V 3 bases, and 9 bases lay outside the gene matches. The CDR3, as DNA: TGTGCCAGCTCACCTCCGACAGGGCGGCGGGAGCAGTACTTC. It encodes CASSPPTGRREQYF. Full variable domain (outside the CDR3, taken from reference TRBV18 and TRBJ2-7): NAGVMQNPRHLVRRRGQEARLRCSPMKGHSHVYWYRQLPEEGLKFMVYLQKENIIDESGMPKERFSAEFPKEGPSILRIQQVVRGDSAAYFCASSPPTGRREQYFGPGTRLTVT.

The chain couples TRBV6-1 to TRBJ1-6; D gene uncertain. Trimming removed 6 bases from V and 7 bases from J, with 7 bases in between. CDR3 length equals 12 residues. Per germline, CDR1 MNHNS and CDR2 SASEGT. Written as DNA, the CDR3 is TGTGCCAGCAGCATCAGGAATTCACCCCTCCACTTT. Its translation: CASSIRNSPLHF.

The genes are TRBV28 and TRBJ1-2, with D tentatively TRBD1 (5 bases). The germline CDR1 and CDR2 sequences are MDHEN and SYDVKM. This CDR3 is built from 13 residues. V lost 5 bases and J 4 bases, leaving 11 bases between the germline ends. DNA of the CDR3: TGTGCCAGCAGTCGGGGGGTATCCTATGGCTACACCTTC. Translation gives CASSRGVSYGYTF.

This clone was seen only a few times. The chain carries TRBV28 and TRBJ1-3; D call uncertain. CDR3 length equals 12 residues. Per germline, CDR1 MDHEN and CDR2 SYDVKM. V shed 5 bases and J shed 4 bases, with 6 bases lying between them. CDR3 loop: CASSPTGNTIYF. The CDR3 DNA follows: TGTGCCAGCAGTCCCACCGGAAACACCATATATTTT.

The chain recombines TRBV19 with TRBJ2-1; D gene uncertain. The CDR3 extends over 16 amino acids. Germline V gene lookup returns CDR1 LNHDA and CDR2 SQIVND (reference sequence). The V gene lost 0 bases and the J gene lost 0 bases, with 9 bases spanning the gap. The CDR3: CASSIEVEYSYNEQFF. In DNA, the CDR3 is TGTGCCAGTAGTATAGAGGTGGAATACTCCTACAATGAGCAGTTCTTC.

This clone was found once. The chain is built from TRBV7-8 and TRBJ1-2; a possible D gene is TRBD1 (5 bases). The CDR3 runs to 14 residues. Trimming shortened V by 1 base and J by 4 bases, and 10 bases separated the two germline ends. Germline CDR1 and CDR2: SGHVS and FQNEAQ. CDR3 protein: CASSLVRQFYGYTF. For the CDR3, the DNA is TGTGCCAGCAGCTTAGTTCGACAGTTCTATGGCTACACCTTC.

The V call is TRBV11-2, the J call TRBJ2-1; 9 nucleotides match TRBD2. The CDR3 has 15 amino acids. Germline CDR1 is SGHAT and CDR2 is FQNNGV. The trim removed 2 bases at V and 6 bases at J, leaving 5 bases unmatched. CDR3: CASSLTLAGSNEQFF. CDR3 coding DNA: TGTGCCAGCAGCTTAACGCTAGCGGGGAGCAATGAGCAGTTCTTC.

The CDR3 loop is CASSLGDRLRGNEQFF. Written as DNA, the CDR3 is TGCGCCAGCAGCTTGGGGGACAGGCTAAGGGGCAATGAGCAGTTCTTC. V is TRBV5-1 and J is TRBJ2-1, with 8 nucleotides matching TRBD1. The V gene end was trimmed by 0 bases and the J gene end by 6 bases; junction bases not matched to a gene: 8. This CDR3 has 16 amino acids. CDR1 and CDR2 (germline): SGHRS, YFSETQ. The complete variable domain, with remaining parts taken from reference TRBV5-1 and TRBJ2-1, reads KAGVTQTPRYLIKTRGQQVTLSCSPISGHRSVSWYQQTPGQGLQFLFEYFSETQRNKGNFPGRFSGRQFSNSRSEMNVSTLELGDSALYLCASSLGDRLRGNEQFFGPGTRLTVL.

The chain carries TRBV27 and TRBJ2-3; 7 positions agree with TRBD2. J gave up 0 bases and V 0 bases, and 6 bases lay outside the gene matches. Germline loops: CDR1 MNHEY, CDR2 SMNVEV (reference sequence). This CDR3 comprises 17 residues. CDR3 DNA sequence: TGTGCCAGCAGTTTATCGCCGGGACTACGAAGCACAGATACGCAGTATTTT. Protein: CASSLSPGLRSTDTQYF.

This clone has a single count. CDR3 sequence reads: CASSTNRAAQETQYF. The CDR3 DNA follows: TGTGCCAGCTCAACGAACAGGGCCGCCCAAGAGACCCAGTACTTC. V and J are TRBV18 and TRBJ2-5; perhaps TRBD1 as D (6 bases). Germline V gene lookup returns CDR1 KGHSH and CDR2 LQKENI. The CDR3 has 15 amino acids. Trimming stripped 5 bases from V and 1 base from J, with 14 bases between.

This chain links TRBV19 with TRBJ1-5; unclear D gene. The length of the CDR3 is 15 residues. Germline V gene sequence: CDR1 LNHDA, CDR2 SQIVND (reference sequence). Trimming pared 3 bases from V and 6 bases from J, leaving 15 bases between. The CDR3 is CASSITSRGPQPQHF. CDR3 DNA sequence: TGTGCCAGTAGTATTACGTCACGTGGACCTCAGCCCCAGCATTTT.

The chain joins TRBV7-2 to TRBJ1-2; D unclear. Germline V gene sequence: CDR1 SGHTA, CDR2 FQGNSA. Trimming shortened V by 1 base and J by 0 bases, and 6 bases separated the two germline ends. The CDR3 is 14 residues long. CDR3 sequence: CASSLGPANYGYTF. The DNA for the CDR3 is TGTGCCAGCAGCTTAGGACCAGCTAACTATGGCTACACCTTC.

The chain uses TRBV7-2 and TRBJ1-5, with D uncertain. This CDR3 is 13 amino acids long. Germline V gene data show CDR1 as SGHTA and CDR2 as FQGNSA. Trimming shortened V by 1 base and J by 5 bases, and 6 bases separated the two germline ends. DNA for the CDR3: TGTGCCAGCAGCTTAGAGCAGCATCAGCCCCAGCATTTT. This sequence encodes CASSLEQHQPQHF.

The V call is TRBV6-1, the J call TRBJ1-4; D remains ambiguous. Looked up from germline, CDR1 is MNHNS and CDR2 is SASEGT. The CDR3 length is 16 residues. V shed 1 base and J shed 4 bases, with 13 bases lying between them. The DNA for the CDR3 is TGTGCCAGCAGTGAAGAGTCAATTCCTTATAATGAAAAACTGTTTTTT. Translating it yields CASSEESIPYNEKLFF.

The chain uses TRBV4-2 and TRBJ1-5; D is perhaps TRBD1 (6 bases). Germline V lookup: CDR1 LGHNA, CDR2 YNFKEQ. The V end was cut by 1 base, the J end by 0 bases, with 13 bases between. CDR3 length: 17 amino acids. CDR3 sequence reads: CASSQGGGVYSNQPQHF. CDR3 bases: TGTGCCAGCAGCCAAGGAGGGGGGGTGTATAGCAATCAGCCCCAGCATTTT.

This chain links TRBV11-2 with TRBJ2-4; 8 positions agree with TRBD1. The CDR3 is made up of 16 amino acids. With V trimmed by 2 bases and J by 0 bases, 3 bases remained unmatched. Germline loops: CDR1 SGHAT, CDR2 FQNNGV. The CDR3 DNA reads TGTGCCAGCAGCTTAAGGACAGGGAGAGCCAAAAACATTCAGTACTTC. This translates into CASSLRTGRAKNIQYF.

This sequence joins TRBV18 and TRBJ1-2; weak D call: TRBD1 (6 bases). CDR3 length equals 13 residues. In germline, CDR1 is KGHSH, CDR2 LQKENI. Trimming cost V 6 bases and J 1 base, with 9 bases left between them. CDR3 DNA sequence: TGTGCCAGCTCGACAGGTCGTAACTATGGCTACACCTTC. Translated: CASSTGRNYGYTF. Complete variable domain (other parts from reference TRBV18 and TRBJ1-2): NAGVMQNPRHLVRRRGQEARLRCSPMKGHSHVYWYRQLPEEGLKFMVYLQKENIIDESGMPKERFSAEFPKEGPSILRIQQVVRGDSAAYFCASSTGRNYGYTFGSGTRLTVV.

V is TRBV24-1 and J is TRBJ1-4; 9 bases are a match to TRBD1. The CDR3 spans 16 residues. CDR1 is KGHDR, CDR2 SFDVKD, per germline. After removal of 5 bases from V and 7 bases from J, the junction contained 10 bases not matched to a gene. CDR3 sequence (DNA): TGTGCCACCAGTGCGACAGGGGGGGGTACTGGTGAAAAACTGTTTTTT. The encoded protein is CATSATGGGTGEKLFF.

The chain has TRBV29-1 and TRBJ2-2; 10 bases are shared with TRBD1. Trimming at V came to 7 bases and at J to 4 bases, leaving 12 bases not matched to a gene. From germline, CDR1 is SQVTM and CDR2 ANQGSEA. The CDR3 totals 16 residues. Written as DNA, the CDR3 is TGCAGCGCGCGCAACTCGACAGGGGGCAGCACCGGGGAGCTGTTTTTT. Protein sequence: CSARNSTGGSTGELFF.

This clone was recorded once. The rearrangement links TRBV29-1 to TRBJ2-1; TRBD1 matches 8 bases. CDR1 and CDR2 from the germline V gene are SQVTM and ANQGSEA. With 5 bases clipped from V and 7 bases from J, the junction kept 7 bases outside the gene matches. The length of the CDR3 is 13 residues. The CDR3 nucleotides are TGCAGCGTTAGGGACAGGAGGGGTAATGAGCAGTTCTTC. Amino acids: CSVRDRRGNEQFF.

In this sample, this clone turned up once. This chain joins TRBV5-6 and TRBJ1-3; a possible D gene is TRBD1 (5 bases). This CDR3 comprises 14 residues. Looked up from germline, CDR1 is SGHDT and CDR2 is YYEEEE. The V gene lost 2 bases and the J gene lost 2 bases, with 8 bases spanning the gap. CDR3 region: CASSLGVAGNTIYF. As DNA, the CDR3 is TGTGCCAGCAGCTTAGGGGTCGCTGGAAACACCATATATTTT.

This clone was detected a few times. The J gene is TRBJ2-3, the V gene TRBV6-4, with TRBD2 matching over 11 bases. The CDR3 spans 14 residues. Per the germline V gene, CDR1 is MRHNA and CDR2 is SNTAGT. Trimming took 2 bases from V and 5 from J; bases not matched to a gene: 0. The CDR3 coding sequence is TGTGCCAGCAGTGACGGACTAGCGGGAGATACGCAGTATTTT. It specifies CASSDGLAGDTQYF.

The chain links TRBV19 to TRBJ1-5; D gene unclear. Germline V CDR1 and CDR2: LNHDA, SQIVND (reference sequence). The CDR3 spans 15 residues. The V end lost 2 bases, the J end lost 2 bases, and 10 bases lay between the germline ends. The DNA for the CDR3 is TGTGCCAGTAGTATAACATATGGGGGCAATCAGCCCCAGCATTTT. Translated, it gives CASSITYGGNQPQHF.

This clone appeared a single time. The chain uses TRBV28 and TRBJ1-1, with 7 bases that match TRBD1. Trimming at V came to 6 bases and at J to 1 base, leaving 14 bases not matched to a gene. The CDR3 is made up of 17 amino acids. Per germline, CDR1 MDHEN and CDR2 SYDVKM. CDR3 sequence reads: CASRIGGGGGENTEAFF. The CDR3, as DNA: TGTGCCAGCAGGATAGGGGGCGGAGGAGGGGAGAACACTGAAGCTTTCTTT.